What follows are 10 T cell receptor beta chains derived from one specimen sequenced in a study of blood T cell repertoires in COVID-19. Sequenced by immunoSEQ multiplex PCR; TCRdb stores in-frame clones only, minus some. The sample records about 310,000 clones, 87% being singletons. The sample was peripheral blood. Source of these receptors: a man aged 50 to 59 with active or convalescent COVID-19.

V usage is TRBV29-1 and J usage is TRBJ1-3, with 8 positions matching TRBD1. The CDR3 spans 13 residues. V lost 5 bases, J lost 2 bases, and 2 bases stayed unmatched. Germline CDR1 SQVTM, CDR2 ANQGSEA. The DNA of the CDR3 is TGCAGCGTTATGACAGGGGCTGGAAACACCATATATTTT. Amino acids: CSVMTGAGNTIYF.

This clone has a single count. The V and J genes are TRBV7-8 and TRBJ1-3; 7 nucleotides align to TRBD1. The CDR3 totals 16 residues. CDR1 is SGHVS, CDR2 FQNEAQ, per germline. V gave up 5 bases and J gave up 2 bases; unmatched junction bases: 9. The CDR3 coding sequence is TGTGCCAGCAGCCGACTGACAGGGACTGCTGGAAACACCATATATTTT. Translating it yields CASSRLTGTAGNTIYF. The full variable domain, completed using reference TRBV7-8 and TRBJ1-3, is GAGVSQSPRYKVAKRGQDVALRCDPISGHVSLFWYQQALGQGPEFLTYFQNEAQLDKSGLPSDRFFAERPEGSVSTLKIQRTQQEDSAVYLCASSRLTGTAGNTIYFGEGSWLTVV.

V gene TRBV6-5 combines with J gene TRBJ1-5; 7 bases agree with TRBD1. The CDR3 totals 13 residues. V gave up 6 bases and J gave up 5 bases; unmatched junction bases: 4. Germline V gene sequence: CDR1 MNHEY, CDR2 SVGAGI. CDR3 loop: CASRGQEDQPQHF. The CDR3, as DNA: TGTGCCAGCAGAGGACAGGAGGATCAGCCCCAGCATTTT.

The V gene is TRBV4-2, the J gene TRBJ1-5, with no clear D. The CDR3 runs 15 residues. CDR1 and CDR2 from the germline V gene are LGHNA and YNFKEQ. Trimming cost V 2 bases and J 5 bases, with 13 bases left between them. CDR3 DNA sequence: TGTGCCAGCAGCCAACCGGACGGAGGGCATCAGCCCCAGCATTTT. As protein: CASSQPDGGHQPQHF.

The chain uses TRBV27 and TRBJ2-3; possible D gene TRBD2, 6 bases. V dropped 0 bases and J dropped 2 bases, with 15 bases sitting between them. The CDR3 consists of 17 residues. Per the germline V gene, CDR1 is MNHEY and CDR2 is SMNVEV (reference sequence). CDR3 DNA sequence: TGTGCCAGCAGTTTATCGGAGGGGATCGCATTCACAGATACGCAGTATTTT. This sequence encodes CASSLSEGIAFTDTQYF.

The chain couples TRBV6-6 to TRBJ1-5; 8 nucleotides agree with TRBD1. Germline CDR1 MNHNY, CDR2 SVGAGI (reference sequence). The CDR3 runs 13 residues. The ends lost 6 bases at V and 6 bases at J; junction bases unmatched: 4. The DNA for the CDR3 is TGTGCCAGCAGCTGGACAGGGAGTCAGCCCCAGCATTTT. It translates to CASSWTGSQPQHF.

CDR3 bases: TGTGCCAGCAGTGGGACTCCCTACGGGGCCAACGTCCTGACTTTC. Its translation is CASSGTPYGANVLTF. V and J are TRBV7-8 and TRBJ2-6; D might be TRBD2 (6 bases). Germline V gives CDR1 SGHVS, CDR2 FQNEAQ. The CDR3 consists of 15 residues. Trimming took off 6 bases at V and 4 bases at J, with 13 bases between the two ends.

This clone was counted a single time. The chain combines TRBV4-2 with TRBJ2-1; tentatively, D is TRBD1 (5 bases). The CDR3 totals 16 residues. Germline CDR1 and CDR2: LGHNA and YNFKEQ. V was pared by 1 base and J by 0 bases, with 10 bases between. CDR3: CASSQGQTSSYNEQFF. Written as DNA, the CDR3 is TGTGCCAGCAGCCAAGGACAGACGAGCTCCTACAATGAGCAGTTCTTC.

The chain uses TRBV28 and TRBJ2-7; a possible D gene is TRBD2 (6 bases). Germline V gene lookup returns CDR1 MDHEN and CDR2 SYDVKM. Trimming pared 3 bases from V and 7 bases from J, leaving 13 bases between. The CDR3 covers 13 residues. The CDR3 reads CASSLGRAGEQYF. The CDR3 DNA follows: TGTGCCAGCAGTTTGGGCAGGGCGGGAGAGCAGTACTTC. The full variable domain, completed using reference TRBV28 and TRBJ2-7, is DVKVTQSSRYLVKRTGEKVFLECVQDMDHENMFWYRQDPGLGLRLIYFSYDVKMKEKGDIPEGYSVSREKKERFSLILESASTNQTSMYLCASSLGRAGEQYFGPGTRLTVT.

The chain uses TRBV7-9 and TRBJ1-5, with 12 bases aligning to TRBD1. In germline, CDR1 is SEHNR, CDR2 FQNEAQ (reference sequence). This CDR3 has 16 residues. Germline trimming cut 5 bases from V and 3 bases from J; bases unmatched to any gene: 5. CDR3 coding DNA: TGTGCCAGCAGCCCGGGACAGGGGGCGATCAATCAGCCCCAGCATTTT. Encoded protein: CASSPGQGAINQPQHF. Complete variable domain (other parts from reference TRBV7-9 and TRBJ1-5): DTGVSQNPRHKITKRGQNVTFRCDPISEHNRLYWYRQTLGQGPEFLTYFQNEAQLEKSRLLSDRFSAERPKGSFSTLEIQRTEQGDSAMYLCASSPGQGAINQPQHFGDGTRLSIL.